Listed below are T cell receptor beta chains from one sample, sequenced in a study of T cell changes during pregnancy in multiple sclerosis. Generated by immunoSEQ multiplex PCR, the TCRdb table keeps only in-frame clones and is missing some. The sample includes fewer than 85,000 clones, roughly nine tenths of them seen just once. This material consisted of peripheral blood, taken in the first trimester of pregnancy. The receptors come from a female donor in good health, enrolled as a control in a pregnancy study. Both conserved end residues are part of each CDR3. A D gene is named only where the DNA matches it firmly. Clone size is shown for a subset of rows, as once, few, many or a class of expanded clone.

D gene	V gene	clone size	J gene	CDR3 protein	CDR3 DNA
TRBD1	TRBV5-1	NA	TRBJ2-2	CASSASSGQGRNTGELFF	TGCGCCAGCAGCGCCTCCTCGGGACAGGGCCGAAACACCGGGGAGCTGTTTTTT
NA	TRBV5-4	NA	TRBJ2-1	CASSSRAGEQFF	TGTGCCAGCAGCTCCCGAGCGGGTGAGCAGTTCTTC
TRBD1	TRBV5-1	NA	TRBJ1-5	CASSPGWDRGPLRAYQPQHF	TGCGCCAGCAGCCCTGGCTGGGACAGGGGGCCCCTAAGGGCGTATCAGCCCCAGCATTTT
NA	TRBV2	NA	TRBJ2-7	CASMRQPYEQYF	TGTGCCAGCATGAGACAGCCCTACGAGCAGTACTTC
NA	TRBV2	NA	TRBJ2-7	CASSERERGEQYF	TGTGCCAGCAGTGAAAGGGAGCGAGGCGAGCAGTACTTC
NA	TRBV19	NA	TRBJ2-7	CASSTDGGGHSSEQYF	TGTGCCAGTAGTACTGATGGGGGGGGCCACAGCAGCGAGCAGTACTTC
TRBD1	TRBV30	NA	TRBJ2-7	CACQGDSYSYEQYF	TGTGCCTGCCAGGGGGACAGCTACTCCTACGAGCAGTACTTC
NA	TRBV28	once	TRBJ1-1	CASSVTAGAEAFF	TGTGCCAGCAGCGTGACAGCGGGCGCTGAAGCTTTCTTT
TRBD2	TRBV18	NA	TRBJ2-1	CASSSTSGPYNEQFF	TGTGCCAGCTCATCAACTAGCGGCCCCTACAATGAGCAGTTCTTC
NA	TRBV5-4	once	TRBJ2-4	CASSADSYKNIQYF	TGTGCCAGCAGCGCCGACAGTTACAAAAACATTCAGTACTTC
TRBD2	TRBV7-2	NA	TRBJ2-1	CASSPGLAGDVHNEQFF	TGTGCCAGCAGCCCGGGACTAGCGGGAGATGTCCACAATGAGCAGTTCTTC
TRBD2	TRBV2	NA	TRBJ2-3	CASSKGLAGTLVQYF	TGTGCCAGCAGTAAAGGACTAGCGGGCACGTTGGTGCAGTATTTT
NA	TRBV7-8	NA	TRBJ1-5	CASSLVLGAGGNQPQHF	TGTGCCAGCAGCTTAGTGCTGGGGGCGGGGGGCAATCAGCCCCAGCATTTT
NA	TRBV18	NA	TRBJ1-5	CASSRRGVYSNQPQHF	TGTGCCAGCTCACGACGGGGTGTCTATAGCAATCAGCCCCAGCATTTT
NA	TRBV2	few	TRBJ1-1	CASRGQYKEAFF	TGTGCCAGCAGAGGACAGTATAAGGAAGCTTTCTTT
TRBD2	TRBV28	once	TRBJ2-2	CAAASGSNTGELFF	TGTGCCGCCGCTAGCGGGAGCAACACCGGGGAGCTGTTTTTT
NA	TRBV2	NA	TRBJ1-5	CASSLDRSAYQPQHF	TGTGCCAGCAGTCTAGACAGGTCCGCCTATCAGCCCCAGCATTTT